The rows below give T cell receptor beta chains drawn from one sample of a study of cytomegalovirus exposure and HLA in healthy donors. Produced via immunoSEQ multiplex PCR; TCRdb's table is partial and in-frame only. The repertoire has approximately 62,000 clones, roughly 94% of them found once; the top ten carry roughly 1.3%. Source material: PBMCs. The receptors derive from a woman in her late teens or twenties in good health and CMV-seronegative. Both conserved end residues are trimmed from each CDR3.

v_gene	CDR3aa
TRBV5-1	ASSLDRGSGELF
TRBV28	ASSSMGQGGQPQH
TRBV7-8	ASSLNRKNTEAF
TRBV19	ASRYRNEDIYEQY
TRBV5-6	ASSRRDISPTDTQY
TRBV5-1	ASSLWGGGPDTIY
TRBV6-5	ASSSKQGASQPQH
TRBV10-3	AISGRENTEAF
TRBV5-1	ASSLRLAGLFTGELF
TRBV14	ASSQDLKGYEQY
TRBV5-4	ASSFLTGGASNYGYT
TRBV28	ASSLGGQGGTEAF
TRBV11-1	ASSFMGGPNEQF
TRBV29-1	SWSLGQDTEAF
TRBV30	AWSVLASYNEQF
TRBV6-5	ASSPTGGNYGYT
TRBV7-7	ASSPIAGYT
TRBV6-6	ASSFLTGSYRDTQY
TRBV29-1	SVLQGDTEAF
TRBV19	ATEVSGGTDTQY